This T cell receptor beta chain was identified during a study of CD8 T cells in Susac syndrome. Study results and limitations: The study conceded that relatively few individuals underwent its TCR sequencing and HLA analysis.

Turning to this clonotype: Its antigen remains unidentified.

CD8+ and CD4+ T cells were negatively isolated; TEMRA cells were FACS-enriched. The CDR3 consists of 18 residues. Germline-derived CDR1 and CDR2 are KGHSH and LQKENI. With 4 bases clipped from V and 8 bases from J, the junction kept 18 bases outside the gene matches. RNA in amounts of roughly 0.5 to 1 ug was reverse transcribed with random hexamers. The CDR3 of TCR beta was amplified by immunoSEQ multiplex PCR across 54 Vbeta and 13 Jbeta. A single record per CDR3 protein comes from TCRdb applying MiXCR to the immunoSEQ multiplex PCR reads. Among roughly 200,000 distinct CDR3 sequences listed, around 95% were seen once.

The chain couples TRBV18 to TRBJ2-1; 9 positions match TRBD1. The clonotype was recovered from a human donor with multiple sclerosis. The sequencing sample was made of CD4+ T cells from PBMCs. The CDR3 nucleotides read TGTGCCAGCTCACGAGTAATTCCGGGACAGGGTCCTACGGATGAGCAGTTCTTC. Its translation: CASSRVIPGQGPTDEQFF.